This entry is about one T cell receptor beta chain. The antigen remains undetermined. This sample is part of a study of beta chain features in type 1 diabetes. Whole-study context: Patients were similar to healthy donors in age and gender (as well as in cell yields). Overall study results and limits: In all four CD4+ subsets, TCRB CDR3 length was significantly, moderately reduced in type 1 diabetes. VDJ junctions in type 1 diabetes patients carried more deletions and fewer insertions.

The isolated RNA, all of it, was reverse transcribed, so expressed TCRB transcripts were what got sequenced. Repertoires were generated with immunoSEQ multiplex PCR, while TCRdb's copy carries only in-frame clones and drops some. The table lists 200,000 to 250,000 clones, about 25% of them singletons, with under 5% in the top ten. Trimming removed 3 bases from V and 8 bases from J; junction bases left unmatched: 5. This CDR3 has 15 amino acids. CDR1 and CDR2 (germline): LGHNA, YNFKEQ. This sequence originates from a man between 25 and 39 years old in good health. Sequences were obtained from central memory CD4+ T cells from blood. The chain uses TRBV4-2 and TRBJ2-1; 12 bases fit TRBD1. CDR3 coding DNA: TGTGCCAGCAGCCACCCGGGACAGGGGGCTGATGAGCAGTTCTTC. Encoded protein: CASSHPGQGADEQFF.